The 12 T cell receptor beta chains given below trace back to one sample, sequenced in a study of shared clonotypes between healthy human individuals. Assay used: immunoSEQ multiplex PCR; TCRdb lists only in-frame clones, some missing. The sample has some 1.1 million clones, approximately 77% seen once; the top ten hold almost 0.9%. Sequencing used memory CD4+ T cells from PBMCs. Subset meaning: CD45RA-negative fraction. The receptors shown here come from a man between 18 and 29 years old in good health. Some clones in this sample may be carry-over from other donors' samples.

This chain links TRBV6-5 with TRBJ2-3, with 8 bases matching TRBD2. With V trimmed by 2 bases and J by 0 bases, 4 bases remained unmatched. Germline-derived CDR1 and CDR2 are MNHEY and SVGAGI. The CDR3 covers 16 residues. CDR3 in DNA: TGTGCCAGCAGTTACGGGGGCGGGGGGAGCACAGATACGCAGTATTTT. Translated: CASSYGGGGSTDTQYF.

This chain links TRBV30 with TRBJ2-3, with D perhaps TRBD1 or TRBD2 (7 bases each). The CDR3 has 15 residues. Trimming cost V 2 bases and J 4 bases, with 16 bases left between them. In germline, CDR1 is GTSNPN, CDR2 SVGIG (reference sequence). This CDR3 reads CAWSKGRGGPDTQYF. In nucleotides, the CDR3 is TGTGCCTGGAGTAAGGGCAGGGGGGGACCAGATACGCAGTATTTT.

CDR3 region: CASSLADRGHGYTF. CDR3 coding DNA: TGTGCCAGCAGCTTGGCCGACAGGGGTCATGGCTACACCTTC. The V and J genes are TRBV5-4 and TRBJ1-2; 8 nucleotides match TRBD1. The V gene's germline CDR1 is SGHNT and CDR2 YYREEE (reference sequence). V was clipped by 0 bases and J by 6 bases; unmatched bases: 4. The CDR3 extends over 14 amino acids.

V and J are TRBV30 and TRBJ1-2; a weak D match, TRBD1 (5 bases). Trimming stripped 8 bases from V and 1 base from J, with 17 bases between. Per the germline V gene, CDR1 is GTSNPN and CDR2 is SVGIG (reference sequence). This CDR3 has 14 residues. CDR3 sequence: CARTPGVNNYGYTF. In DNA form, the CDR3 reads TGTGCCAGGACTCCGGGGGTGAATAACTATGGCTACACCTTC.

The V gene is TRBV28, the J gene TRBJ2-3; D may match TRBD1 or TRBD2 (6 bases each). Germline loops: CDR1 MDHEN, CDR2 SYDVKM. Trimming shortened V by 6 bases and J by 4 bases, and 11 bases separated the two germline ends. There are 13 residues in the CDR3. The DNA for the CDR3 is TGTGCCAGCAGAGGGGGGATATCAGATACGCAGTATTTT. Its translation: CASRGGISDTQYF.

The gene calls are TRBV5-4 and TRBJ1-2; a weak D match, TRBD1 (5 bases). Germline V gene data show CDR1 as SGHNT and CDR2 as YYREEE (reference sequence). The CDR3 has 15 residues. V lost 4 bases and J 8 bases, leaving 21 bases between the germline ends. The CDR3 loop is CASSPLGTGVVGYTF. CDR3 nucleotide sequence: TGTGCCAGCAGCCCGCTTGGGACGGGGGTGGTCGGCTACACCTTC.

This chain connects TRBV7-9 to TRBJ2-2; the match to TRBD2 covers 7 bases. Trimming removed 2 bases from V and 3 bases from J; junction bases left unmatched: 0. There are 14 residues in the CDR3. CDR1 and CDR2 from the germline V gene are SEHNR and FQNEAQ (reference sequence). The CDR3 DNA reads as TGTGCCAGCAGCTTACTAGCGGACACCGGGGAGCTGTTTTTT. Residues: CASSLLADTGELFF. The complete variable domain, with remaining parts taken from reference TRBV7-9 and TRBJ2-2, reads DTGVSQNPRHKITKRGQNVTFRCDPISEHNRLYWYRQTLGQGPEFLTYFQNEAQLEKSRLLSDRFSAERPKGSFSTLEIQRTEQGDSAMYLCASSLLADTGELFFGEGSRLTVL.

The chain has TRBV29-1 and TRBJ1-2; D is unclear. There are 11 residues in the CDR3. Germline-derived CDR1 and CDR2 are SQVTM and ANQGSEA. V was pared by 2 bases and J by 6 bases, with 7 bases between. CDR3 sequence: CSVEQTNGYTF. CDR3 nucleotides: TGCAGCGTTGAACAAACAAATGGCTACACCTTC.

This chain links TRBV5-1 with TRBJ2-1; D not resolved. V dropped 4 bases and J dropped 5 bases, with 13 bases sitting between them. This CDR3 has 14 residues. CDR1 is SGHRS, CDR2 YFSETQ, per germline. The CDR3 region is CASSPAGTHNEQFF. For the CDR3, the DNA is TGCGCCAGCAGCCCGGCAGGCACTCACAATGAGCAGTTCTTC.

CDR3 sequence: CASSKSGGETQYF. The CDR3 nucleotides are TGTGCCAGCAGCAAAAGCGGGGGCGAGACCCAGTACTTC. The chain combines TRBV7-9 with TRBJ2-5; 8 bases agree with TRBD2. CDR1 and CDR2 (germline): SEHNR, FQNEAQ (reference sequence). With V trimmed by 5 bases and J by 5 bases, 4 bases remained unmatched. This CDR3 is 13 amino acids long. The whole variable domain, filled in from reference TRBV7-9 and TRBJ2-5, reads DTGVSQNPRHKITKRGQNVTFRCDPISEHNRLYWYRQTLGQGPEFLTYFQNEAQLEKSRLLSDRFSAERPKGSFSTLEIQRTEQGDSAMYLCASSKSGGETQYFGPGTRLLVL.

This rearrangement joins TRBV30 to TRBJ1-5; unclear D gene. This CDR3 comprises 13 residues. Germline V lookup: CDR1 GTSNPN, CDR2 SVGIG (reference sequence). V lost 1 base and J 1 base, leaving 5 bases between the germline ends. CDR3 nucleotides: TGTGCCTGGAGTGACGACAGCAATCAGCCCCAGCATTTT. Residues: CAWSDDSNQPQHF.

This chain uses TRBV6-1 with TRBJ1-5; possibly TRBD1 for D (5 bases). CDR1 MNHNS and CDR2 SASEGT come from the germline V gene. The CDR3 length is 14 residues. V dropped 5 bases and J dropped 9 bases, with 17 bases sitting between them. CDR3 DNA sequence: TGTGCCAGCAGTCGGGACCTCCCGCCATCGCCCCAGCATTTT. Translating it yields CASSRDLPPSPQHF.